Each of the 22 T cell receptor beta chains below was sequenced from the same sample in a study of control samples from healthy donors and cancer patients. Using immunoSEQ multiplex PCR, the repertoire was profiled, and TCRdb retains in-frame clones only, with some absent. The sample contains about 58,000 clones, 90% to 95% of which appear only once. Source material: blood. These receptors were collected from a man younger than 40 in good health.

The CDR3 is CASSLSDGGREETQYF. For the CDR3, the DNA is TGTGCCAGCAGTTTATCGGACGGGGGGCGGGAGGAGACCCAGTACTTC. J is TRBJ2-5 and V is TRBV28, with a tentative D call TRBD2 (7 bases). Deletions cut 1 base from V and 5 bases from J, with 17 bases between. Germline V gives CDR1 MDHEN, CDR2 SYDVKM. The CDR3 has 16 amino acids.

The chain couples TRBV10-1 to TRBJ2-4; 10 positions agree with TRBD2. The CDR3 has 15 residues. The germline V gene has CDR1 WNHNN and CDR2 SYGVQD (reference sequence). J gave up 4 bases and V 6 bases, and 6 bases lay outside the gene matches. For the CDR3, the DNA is TGCGCCAGCAGAACGACACTAGCGGGGAAAAACATTCAGTACTTC. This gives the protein CASRTTLAGKNIQYF.

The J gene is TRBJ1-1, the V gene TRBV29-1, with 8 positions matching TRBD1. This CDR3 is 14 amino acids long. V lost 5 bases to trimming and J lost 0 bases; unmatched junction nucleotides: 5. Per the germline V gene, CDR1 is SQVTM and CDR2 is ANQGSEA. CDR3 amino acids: CSVCQGAMNTEAFF. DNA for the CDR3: TGCAGCGTTTGTCAGGGGGCCATGAACACTGAAGCTTTCTTT.

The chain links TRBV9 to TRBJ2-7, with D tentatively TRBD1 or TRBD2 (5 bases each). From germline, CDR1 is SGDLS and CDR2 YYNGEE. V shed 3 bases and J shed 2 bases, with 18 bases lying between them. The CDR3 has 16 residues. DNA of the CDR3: TGTGCCAGCAGCGCTTGGGGGACGGGTACAACCTACGAGCAGTACTTC. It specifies CASSAWGTGTTYEQYF. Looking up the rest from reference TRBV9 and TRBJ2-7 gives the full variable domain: DSGVTQTPKHLITATGQRVTLRCSPRSGDLSVYWYQQSLDQGLQFLIQYYNGEERAKGNILERFSAQQFPDLHSELNLSSLELGDSALYFCASSAWGTGTTYEQYFGPGTRLTVT.

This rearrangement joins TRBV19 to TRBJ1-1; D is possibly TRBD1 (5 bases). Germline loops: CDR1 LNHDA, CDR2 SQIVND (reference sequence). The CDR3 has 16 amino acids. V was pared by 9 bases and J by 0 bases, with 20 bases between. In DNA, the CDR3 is TGTGCCAGCATACCAATCTCGGGACTGATGAACACTGAAGCTTTCTTT. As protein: CASIPISGLMNTEAFF.

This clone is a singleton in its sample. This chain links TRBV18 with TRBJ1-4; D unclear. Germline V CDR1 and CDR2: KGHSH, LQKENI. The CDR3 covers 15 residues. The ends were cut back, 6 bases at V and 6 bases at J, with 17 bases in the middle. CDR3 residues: CASSHRDALDEKLFF. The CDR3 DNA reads TGTGCCAGCTCCCACCGGGATGCCTTGGATGAAAAACTGTTTTTT.

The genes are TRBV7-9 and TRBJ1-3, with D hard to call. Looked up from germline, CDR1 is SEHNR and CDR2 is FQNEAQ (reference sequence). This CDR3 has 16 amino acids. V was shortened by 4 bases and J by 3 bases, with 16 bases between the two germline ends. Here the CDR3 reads CASSSLAARIGNTIYF. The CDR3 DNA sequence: TGTGCCAGCAGCTCCCTGGCCGCCCGCATTGGAAACACCATATATTTT.

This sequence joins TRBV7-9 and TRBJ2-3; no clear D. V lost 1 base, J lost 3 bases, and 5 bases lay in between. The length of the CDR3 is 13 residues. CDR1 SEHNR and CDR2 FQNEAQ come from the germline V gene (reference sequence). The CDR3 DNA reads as TGTGCCAGCAGCTTAGTTGGGACAGATACGCAGTATTTT. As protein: CASSLVGTDTQYF. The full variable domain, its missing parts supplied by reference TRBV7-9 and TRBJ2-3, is DTGVSQNPRHKITKRGQNVTFRCDPISEHNRLYWYRQTLGQGPEFLTYFQNEAQLEKSRLLSDRFSAERPKGSFSTLEIQRTEQGDSAMYLCASSLVGTDTQYFGPGTRLTVL.

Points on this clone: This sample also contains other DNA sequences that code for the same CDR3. The chain's CDR3 is CASSMSGRTYEQYF. Here the CDR3 DNA reads TGTGCCAGTAGTATGAGCGGCCGTACCTACGAGCAGTACTTC. This chain links TRBV19 with TRBJ2-7; weak D call: TRBD2 (5 bases). Trimming cost V 3 bases and J 2 bases, with 11 bases left between them. The CDR3 spans 14 residues. Germline CDR1 is LNHDA and CDR2 is SQIVND (reference sequence).

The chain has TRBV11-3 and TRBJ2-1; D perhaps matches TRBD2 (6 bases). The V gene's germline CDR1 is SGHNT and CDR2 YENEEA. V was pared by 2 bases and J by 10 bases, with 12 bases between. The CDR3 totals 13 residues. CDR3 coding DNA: TGTGCCAGCAGCTTATTACCCGGACTAGAGCAGTTCTTC. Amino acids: CASSLLPGLEQFF.

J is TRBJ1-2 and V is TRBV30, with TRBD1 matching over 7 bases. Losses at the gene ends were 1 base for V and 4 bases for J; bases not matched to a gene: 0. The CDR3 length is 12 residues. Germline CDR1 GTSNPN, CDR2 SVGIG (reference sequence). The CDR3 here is CAWSAGGYGYTF. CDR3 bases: TGTGCCTGGAGTGCAGGGGGCTATGGCTACACCTTC.

The CDR3 coding sequence is TGTGCCAGCAGTTTAGCAGGGGGCGAGAATGAGCAGTTCTTC. Its protein is CASSLAGGENEQFF. V usage is TRBV6-5 and J usage is TRBJ2-1; 8 bases map to TRBD1. The length of the CDR3 is 14 residues. V lost 4 bases to trimming and J lost 7 bases; unmatched junction nucleotides: 6. The germline V gene encodes CDR1 MNHEY and CDR2 SVGAGI.

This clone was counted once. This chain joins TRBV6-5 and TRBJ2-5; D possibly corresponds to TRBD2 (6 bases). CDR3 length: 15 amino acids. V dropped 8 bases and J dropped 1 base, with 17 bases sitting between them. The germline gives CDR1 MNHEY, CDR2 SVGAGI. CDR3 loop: CASLSWRAGQETQYF. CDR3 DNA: TGTGCCAGCTTGAGTTGGCGAGCGGGCCAAGAGACCCAGTACTTC.

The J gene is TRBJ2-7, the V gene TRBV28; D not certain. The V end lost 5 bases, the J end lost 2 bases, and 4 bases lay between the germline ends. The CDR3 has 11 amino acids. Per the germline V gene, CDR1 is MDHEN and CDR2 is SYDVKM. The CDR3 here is CASSVAYEQYF. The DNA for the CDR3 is TGTGCCAGCAGTGTTGCCTACGAGCAGTACTTC.

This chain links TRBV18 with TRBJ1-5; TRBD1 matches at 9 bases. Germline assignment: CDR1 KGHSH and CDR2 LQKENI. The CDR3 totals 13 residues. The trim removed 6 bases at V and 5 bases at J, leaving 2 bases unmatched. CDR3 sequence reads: CASSRDRDQPQHF. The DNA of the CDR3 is TGTGCCAGCTCCCGGGACAGGGATCAGCCCCAGCATTTT. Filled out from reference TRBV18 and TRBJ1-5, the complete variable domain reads NAGVMQNPRHLVRRRGQEARLRCSPMKGHSHVYWYRQLPEEGLKFMVYLQKENIIDESGMPKERFSAEFPKEGPSILRIQQVVRGDSAAYFCASSRDRDQPQHFGDGTRLSIL.

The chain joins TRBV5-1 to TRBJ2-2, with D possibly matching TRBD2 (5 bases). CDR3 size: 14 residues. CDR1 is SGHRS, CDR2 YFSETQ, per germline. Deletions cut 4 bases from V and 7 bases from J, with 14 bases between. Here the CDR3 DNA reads TGCGCCAGCAGCCCCGGGGTTACGGGCGGGGAGCTGTTTTTT. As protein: CASSPGVTGGELFF. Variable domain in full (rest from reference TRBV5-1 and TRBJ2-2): KAGVTQTPRYLIKTRGQQVTLSCSPISGHRSVSWYQQTPGQGLQFLFEYFSETQRNKGNFPGRFSGRQFSNSRSEMNVSTLELGDSALYLCASSPGVTGGELFFGEGSRLTVL.

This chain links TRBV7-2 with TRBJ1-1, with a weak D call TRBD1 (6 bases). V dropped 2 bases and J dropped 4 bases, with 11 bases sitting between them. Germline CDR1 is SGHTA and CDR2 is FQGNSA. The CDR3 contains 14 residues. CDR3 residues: CASSLTGMGTEAFF. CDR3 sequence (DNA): TGTGCCAGCAGCTTAACAGGGATGGGCACTGAAGCTTTCTTT.

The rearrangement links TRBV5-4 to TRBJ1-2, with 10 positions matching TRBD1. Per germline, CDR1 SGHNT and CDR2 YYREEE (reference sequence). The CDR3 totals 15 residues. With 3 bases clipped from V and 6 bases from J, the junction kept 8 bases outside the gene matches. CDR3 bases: TGTGCCAGCAGCTCGGCGGGACAGGGGATGGATGGCTACACCTTC. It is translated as CASSSAGQGMDGYTF.

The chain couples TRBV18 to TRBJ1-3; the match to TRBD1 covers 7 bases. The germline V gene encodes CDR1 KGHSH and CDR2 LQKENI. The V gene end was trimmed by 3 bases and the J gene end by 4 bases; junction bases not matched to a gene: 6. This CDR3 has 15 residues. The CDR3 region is CASSPETGRGNTIYF. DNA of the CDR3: TGTGCCAGCTCACCGGAGACAGGGAGAGGAAACACCATATATTTT.

CDR3 protein: CASSARQGARETQYF. CDR3 DNA: TGTGCCAGCAGCGCCCGACAGGGGGCCAGAGAGACCCAGTACTTC. The chain uses TRBV5-6 and TRBJ2-5; 10 bases align to TRBD1. The CDR3 runs to 15 residues. Trimming removed 4 bases from V and 4 bases from J; junction bases left unmatched: 7. Germline V gene data show CDR1 as SGHDT and CDR2 as YYEEEE.

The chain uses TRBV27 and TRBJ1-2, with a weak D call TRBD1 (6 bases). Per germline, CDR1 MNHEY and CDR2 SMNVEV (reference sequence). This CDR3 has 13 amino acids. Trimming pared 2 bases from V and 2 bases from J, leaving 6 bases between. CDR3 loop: CASSLGTNYGYTF. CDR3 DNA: TGTGCCAGCAGTTTAGGGACAAACTATGGCTACACCTTC.

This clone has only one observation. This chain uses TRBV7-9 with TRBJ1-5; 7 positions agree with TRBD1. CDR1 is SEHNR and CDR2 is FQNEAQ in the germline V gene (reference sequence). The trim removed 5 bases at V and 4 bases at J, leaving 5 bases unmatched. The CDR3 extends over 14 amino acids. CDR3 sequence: CASSEQGPNQPQHF. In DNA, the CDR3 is TGTGCCAGCAGCGAACAGGGGCCGAATCAGCCCCAGCATTTT. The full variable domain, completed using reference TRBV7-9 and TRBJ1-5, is DTGVSQNPRHKITKRGQNVTFRCDPISEHNRLYWYRQTLGQGPEFLTYFQNEAQLEKSRLLSDRFSAERPKGSFSTLEIQRTEQGDSAMYLCASSEQGPNQPQHFGDGTRLSIL.